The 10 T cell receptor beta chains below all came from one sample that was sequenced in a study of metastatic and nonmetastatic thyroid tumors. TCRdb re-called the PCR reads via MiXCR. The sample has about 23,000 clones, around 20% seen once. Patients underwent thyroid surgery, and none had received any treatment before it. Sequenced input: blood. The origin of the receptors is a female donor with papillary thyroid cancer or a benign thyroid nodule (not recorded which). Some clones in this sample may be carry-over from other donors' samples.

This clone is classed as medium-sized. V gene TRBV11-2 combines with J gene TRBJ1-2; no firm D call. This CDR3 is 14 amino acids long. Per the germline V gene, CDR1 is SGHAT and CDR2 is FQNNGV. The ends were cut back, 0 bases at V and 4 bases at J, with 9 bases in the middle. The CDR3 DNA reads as TGTGCCAGCAGCTTAGATGTCCCGGTCTATGGCTACACCTTC. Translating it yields CASSLDVPVYGYTF.

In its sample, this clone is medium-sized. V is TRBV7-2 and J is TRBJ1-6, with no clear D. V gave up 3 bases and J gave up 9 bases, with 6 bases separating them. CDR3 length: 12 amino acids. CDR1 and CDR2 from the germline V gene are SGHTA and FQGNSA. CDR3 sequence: CASSLWASPLHF. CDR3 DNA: TGTGCCAGCAGCTTGTGGGCTTCACCCCTCCACTTT.

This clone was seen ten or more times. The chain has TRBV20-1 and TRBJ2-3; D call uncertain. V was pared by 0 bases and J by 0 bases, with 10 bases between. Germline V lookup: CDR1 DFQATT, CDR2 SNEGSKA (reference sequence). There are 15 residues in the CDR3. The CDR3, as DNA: TGCAGTGCTAGAGATTACGCCGAAAGCACAGATACGCAGTATTTT. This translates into CSARDYAESTDTQYF.

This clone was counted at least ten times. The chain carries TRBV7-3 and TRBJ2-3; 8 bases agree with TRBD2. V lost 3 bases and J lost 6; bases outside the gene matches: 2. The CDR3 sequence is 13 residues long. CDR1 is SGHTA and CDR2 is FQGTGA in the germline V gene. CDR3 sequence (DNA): TGTGCCAGCAGCTTCTCTAGCGGGGATACGCAGTATTTT. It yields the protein CASSFSSGDTQYF.

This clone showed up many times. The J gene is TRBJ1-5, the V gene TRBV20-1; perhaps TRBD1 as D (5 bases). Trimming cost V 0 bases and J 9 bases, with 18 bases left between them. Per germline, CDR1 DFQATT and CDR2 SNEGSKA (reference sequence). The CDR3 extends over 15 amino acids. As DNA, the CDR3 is TGCAGTGCTAGAGATCGGGGCAGGCTAGGTCGGCCCCAGCATTTT. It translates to CSARDRGRLGRPQHF.

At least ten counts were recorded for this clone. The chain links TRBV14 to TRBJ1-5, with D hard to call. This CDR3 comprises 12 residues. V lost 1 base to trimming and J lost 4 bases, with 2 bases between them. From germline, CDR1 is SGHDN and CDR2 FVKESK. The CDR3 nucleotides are TGTGCCAGCAGCCAAGGTAATCAGCCCCAGCATTTT. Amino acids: CASSQGNQPQHF.

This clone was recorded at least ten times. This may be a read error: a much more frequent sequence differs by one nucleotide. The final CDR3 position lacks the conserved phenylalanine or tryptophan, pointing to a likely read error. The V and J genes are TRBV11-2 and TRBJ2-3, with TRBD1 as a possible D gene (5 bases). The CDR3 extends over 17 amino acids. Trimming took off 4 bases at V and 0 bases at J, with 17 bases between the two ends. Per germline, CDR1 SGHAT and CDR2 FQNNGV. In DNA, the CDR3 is TGTGCCAGCAGCTCAATTCCTCTGACAGCCAGCACAGATACGCAGTATTCT. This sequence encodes CASSSIPLTASTDTQYS.

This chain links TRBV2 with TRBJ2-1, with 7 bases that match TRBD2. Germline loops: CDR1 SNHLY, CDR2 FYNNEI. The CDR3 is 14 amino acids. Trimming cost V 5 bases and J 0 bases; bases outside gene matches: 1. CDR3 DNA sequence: TGTGCCAGCAGTTGGACTAGCTCCTACAATGAGCAGTTCTTC. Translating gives CASSWTSSYNEQFF.

CDR3: CAWGVRYEQYF. The CDR3 DNA reads as TGTGCCTGGGGCGTACGCTACGAGCAGTACTTC. This sequence joins TRBV30 and TRBJ2-7; D remains unclear. Germline V lookup: CDR1 GTSNPN, CDR2 SVGIG (reference sequence). CDR3 length equals 11 residues. Trimming shortened V by 5 bases and J by 3 bases, and 8 bases separated the two germline ends. Supplemented by reference TRBV30 and TRBJ2-7, the full variable domain reads SQTIHQWPATLVQPVGSPLSLECTVEGTSNPNLYWYRQAAGRGLQLLFYSVGIGQISSEVPQNLSASRPQDRQFILSSKKLLLSDSGFYLCAWGVRYEQYFGPGTRLTVT.

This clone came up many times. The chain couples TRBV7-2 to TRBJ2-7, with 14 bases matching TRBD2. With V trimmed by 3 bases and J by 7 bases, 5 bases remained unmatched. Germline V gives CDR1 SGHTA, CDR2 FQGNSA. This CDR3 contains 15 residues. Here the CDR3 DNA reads TGTGCCAGCAGCTTCCGACTAGCGGGGGGGCGGGAGCAGTACTTC. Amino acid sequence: CASSFRLAGGREQYF. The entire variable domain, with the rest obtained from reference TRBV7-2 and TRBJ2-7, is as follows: GAGVSQSPSNKVTEKGKDVELRCDPISGHTALYWYRQSLGQGLEFLIYFQGNSAPDKSGLPSDRFSAERTGGSVSTLTIQRTQQEDSAVYLCASSFRLAGGREQYFGPGTRLTVT.